The clone carrying this T cell receptor beta chain has a handful of counts. Its antigen remains unknown. The extraction recovered at least 5 micrograms of total RNA per sample. The data were taken from a study of blood T cells in healthy people across ages. Findings and limits, study-wide: In older individuals, TCR beta diversity per million T cells was lower, falling roughly linearly with age.

Through a sample-barcoded 5' primer and a J-beta primer mix, a second PCR was run for about 6 to 12 cycles. Every cDNA molecule bore a tag from a template-switch adaptor containing 12 random nucleotides. Sequencing recovered at least 2.5 million CDR3-containing paired-end reads from each sample. From the 5' RACE reads, TCRdb called clonotypes with MiXCR, one entry per CDR3 protein. The sample consists of under 950,000 distinct CDR3 sequences, about a fifth of them appearing once. The CDR3 spans 19 residues. V shed 5 bases, J shed 4 bases, and the junction held 18 bases outside the gene matches. From germline, CDR1 is SGHVS and CDR2 FQNEAQ.

This TCR came from a man between 65 and 80 years old in good health. The rearrangement links TRBV7-8 to TRBJ2-3; TRBD2 agrees at 10 bases. Sequenced: blood. This CDR3 reads CASSHGLNTAGGRADTQYF. The CDR3 DNA reads TGTGCCAGCAGCCATGGCTTGAATACAGCGGGAGGGAGGGCAGATACGCAGTATTTT.